The present T cell receptor beta chain was sequenced within a study of blood T cell repertoires in COVID-19. Study-level information: COVID-19 samples collected from the United States, Italy and Spain covered acute and convalescent phases. PBMCs, B-cell-depleted T cells, or T cells provided the cDNA or gDNA that made up the material.

V lost 7 bases, J lost 5 bases, and 14 bases lay in between. Germline lookup yields CDR1 MDHEN and CDR2 SYDVKM. The CDR3 is 13 amino acids. Authors' methods: Amplifying reference gene primers gave estimates of nucleated cell counts. Clones were read by immunoSEQ multiplex PCR, and TCRdb kept only the in-frame ones, dropping some. That table is the source of V, J and clone size, and D and trimming were worked out from the DNA. The profile shows 150,000 to 200,000 clones, around 93% of them singletons. The receptor comes from a woman aged 45-60 years with acute or convalescent COVID-19. This chain connects TRBV28 to TRBJ1-1; TRBD1 is a possible D gene (5 bases). The source material was peripheral blood. CDR3 DNA sequence: TGTGCCAGCACCATCGCGGGGGGAACTGAAGCTTTCTTT. The encoded protein is CASTIAGGTEAFF.